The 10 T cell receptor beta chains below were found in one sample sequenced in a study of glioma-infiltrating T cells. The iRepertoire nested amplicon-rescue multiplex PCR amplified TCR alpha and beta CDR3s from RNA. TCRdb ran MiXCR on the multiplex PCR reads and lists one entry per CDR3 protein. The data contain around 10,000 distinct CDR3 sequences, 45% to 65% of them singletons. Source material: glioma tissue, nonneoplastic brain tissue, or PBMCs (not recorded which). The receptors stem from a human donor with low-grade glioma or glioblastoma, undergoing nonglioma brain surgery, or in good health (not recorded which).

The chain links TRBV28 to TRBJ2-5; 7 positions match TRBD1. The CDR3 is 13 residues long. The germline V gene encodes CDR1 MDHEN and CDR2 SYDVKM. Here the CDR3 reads CAGSRQGSGTQYF. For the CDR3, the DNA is TGTGCAGGCAGTCGACAGGGTTCCGGGACCCAGTACTTC.

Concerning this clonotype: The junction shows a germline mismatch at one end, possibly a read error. The CDR3: CARRRLSDNEQLF. In DNA, the CDR3 is TGTGCCAGACGAAGACTATCAGACAATGAGCAGTTATTC. The chain couples TRBV2 to TRBJ2-1; possible D gene TRBD2, 5 bases. CDR3 length equals 13 residues. CDR1 SNHLY and CDR2 FYNNEI come from the germline V gene.

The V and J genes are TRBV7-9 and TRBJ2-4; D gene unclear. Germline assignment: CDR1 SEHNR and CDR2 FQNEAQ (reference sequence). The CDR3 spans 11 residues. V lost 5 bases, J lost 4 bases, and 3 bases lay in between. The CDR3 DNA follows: TGTGCCAGCAGCGAAAAAAACATTCAGTACTTC. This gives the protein CASSEKNIQYF.

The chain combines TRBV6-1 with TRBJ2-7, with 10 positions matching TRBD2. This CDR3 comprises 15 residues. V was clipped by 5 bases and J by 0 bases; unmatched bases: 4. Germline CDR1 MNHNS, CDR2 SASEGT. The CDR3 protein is CASSKLAGCSYEQYF. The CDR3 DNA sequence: TGTGCCAGCAGTAAACTAGCGGGATGCTCCTACGAGCAGTACTTC.

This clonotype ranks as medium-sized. The CDR3 DNA reads as TGCAGTGCTAGAGAAGACCGCCGCAATGAGCAGTTCTTC. This encodes CSAREDRRNEQFF. The genes are TRBV20-1 and TRBJ2-1; D is unresolved. Trimming pared 0 bases from V and 6 bases from J, leaving 9 bases between. The CDR3 is 13 amino acids. Germline V gene lookup returns CDR1 DFQATT and CDR2 SNEGSKA (reference sequence).

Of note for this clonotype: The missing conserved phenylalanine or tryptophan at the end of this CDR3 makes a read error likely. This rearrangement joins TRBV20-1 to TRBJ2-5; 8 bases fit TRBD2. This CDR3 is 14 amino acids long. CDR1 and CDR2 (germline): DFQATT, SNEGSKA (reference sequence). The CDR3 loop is CSGTSGREGETQYL. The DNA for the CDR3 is TGCAGCGGGACTAGTGGGAGAGAAGGGGAGACCCAGTACTTA.

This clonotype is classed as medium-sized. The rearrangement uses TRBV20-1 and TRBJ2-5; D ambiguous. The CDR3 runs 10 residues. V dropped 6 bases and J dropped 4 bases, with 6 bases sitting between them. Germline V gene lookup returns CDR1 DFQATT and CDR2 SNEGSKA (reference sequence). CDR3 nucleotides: TGCAGTGCAACCCGAGAGACCCAGTACTTC. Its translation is CSATRETQYF.

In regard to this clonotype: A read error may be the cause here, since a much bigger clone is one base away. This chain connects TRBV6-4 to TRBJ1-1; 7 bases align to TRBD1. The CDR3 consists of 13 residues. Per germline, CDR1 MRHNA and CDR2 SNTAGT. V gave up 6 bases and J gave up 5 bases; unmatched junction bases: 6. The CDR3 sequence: CASRATGETEAFF. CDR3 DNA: TGTGCCAGCAGAGCCACAGGGGAAACTGAAGCTTTCTTT.

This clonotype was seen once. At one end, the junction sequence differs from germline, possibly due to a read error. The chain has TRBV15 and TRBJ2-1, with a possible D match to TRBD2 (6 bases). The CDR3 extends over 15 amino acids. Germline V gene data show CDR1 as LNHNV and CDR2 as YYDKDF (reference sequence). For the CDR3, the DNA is TGTGTCACCAGCAGAGCCGGTGGTAGGACTAATGGGCAGTTCTTC. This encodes CVTSRAGGRTNGQFF.

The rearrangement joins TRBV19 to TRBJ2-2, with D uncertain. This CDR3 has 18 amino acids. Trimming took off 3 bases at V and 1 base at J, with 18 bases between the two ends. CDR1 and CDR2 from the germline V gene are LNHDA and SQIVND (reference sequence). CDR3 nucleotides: TGTGCCAGTAGTATGTTAGTTGTTTGGGCCGAGAACACCGGGGAGCTGTTTTTT. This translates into CASSMLVVWAENTGELFF.